What follows are 4 T cell receptor beta chains derived from one specimen sequenced in a study of blood T cells in healthy people across ages (dated by TCRdb to about 2015). The receptor library was made with 5' RACE. Reads for this sample came from an Illumina HiSeq 2500. A second PCR of roughly 6 to 11 cycles was performed with a sample-barcoded 5' primer and a J-beta primer mix. TCRdb reanalyzed the raw reads on its own, using fastp at Q25 for trimming and MiXCR for clone calling, and kept in-frame beta chains. For every CDR3 protein sequence, its rows merge into one entry that carries the most common genes and DNA. This sample gives roughly 730,000 distinct CDR3 sequences in total; more than 50% of them show up just once. The top ten clonotypes cover 20% to 30% of the sample. The sequencing sample was made of blood. These receptor sequences come from a middle-aged man in good health.

Notes on this clonotype: A read error may be the cause here, since a much bigger clone is one base away. The chain is built from TRBV6-2 or TRBV6-3 and TRBJ2-7, with TRBD1 as a possible D gene (5 bases). The V gene's germline CDR1 is MNHEY and CDR2 SVGEGT. Trimming cost V 6 bases and J 1 base, with 7 bases left between them. The CDR3 extends over 12 amino acids. The CDR3 bases are TGTGCCAGCAGGGACACTTCCTACGAGCAGTACTTC. Amino acid sequence: CASRDTSYEQYF.

V gene TRBV5-1 combines with J gene TRBJ2-6; D unclear. Germline V lookup: CDR1 SGHRS, CDR2 YFSETQ. CDR3 length: 16 amino acids. V lost 4 bases and J lost 2, with 13 bases in between. DNA of the CDR3: TGCGCCAGCAGCGCGGAAGTCGAGCCTGGGGCCAACGTCCTGACTTTC. Translation: CASSAEVEPGANVLTF.

This clonotype was counted only a few times. The chain uses TRBV5-6 and TRBJ2-5; D perhaps matches TRBD1 (5 bases). The V end was cut by 2 bases, the J end by 3 bases, with 14 bases between. Germline CDR1 SGHDT, CDR2 YYEEEE. The CDR3 runs to 15 residues. CDR3 sequence: CASSFRTFREETQYF. The CDR3 bases are TGTGCCAGCAGCTTCCGGACATTCCGAGAAGAGACCCAGTACTTC.

The chain recombines TRBV5-1 with TRBJ2-3, with a tentative D call TRBD2 (6 bases). Germline values: CDR1 SGHRS, CDR2 YFSETQ. Trimming pared 4 bases from V and 2 bases from J, leaving 14 bases between. The CDR3 covers 15 residues. The CDR3 DNA sequence: TGCGCCAGCAGCCCTGAGGCGGGGACCACAGATACGCAGTATTTT. Amino acids: CASSPEAGTTDTQYF. The variable domain in full, with the rest retrieved from reference TRBV5-1 and TRBJ2-3, is KAGVTQTPRYLIKTRGQQVTLSCSPISGHRSVSWYQQTPGQGLQFLFEYFSETQRNKGNFPGRFSGRQFSNSRSEMNVSTLELGDSALYLCASSPEAGTTDTQYFGPGTRLTVL.